Shown below are 28 T cell receptor beta chains from a single sample sequenced in a study of blood T cells in healthy people across ages. Alongside a J-beta primer mix, a sample-barcoded 5' primer served in a second PCR lasting about 6 to 11 cycles. TCRdb redid the calling of the 5' RACE reads with MiXCR, one entry per CDR3 protein. The table lists about 720,000 distinct CDR3 sequences, approximately 21% of them singletons, with roughly a fifth in the top ten. The sequenced sample consisted of blood. The origin of the receptors is a man between 65 and 85 years old in good health.

The V and J genes are TRBV2 and TRBJ1-1; D gene unclear. Trimming took off 2 bases at V and 0 bases at J, with 7 bases between the two ends. Looked up from germline, CDR1 is SNHLY and CDR2 is FYNNEI. This CDR3 is built from 14 residues. CDR3 nucleotide sequence: TGTGCCAGCAGTGAAAGGCTCATGAACACTGAAGCTTTCTTT. As protein: CASSERLMNTEAFF. Full variable domain (rest looked up from reference TRBV2 and TRBJ1-1): EPEVTQTPSHQVTQMGQEVILRCVPISNHLYFYWYRQILGQKVEFLVSFYNNEISEKSEIFDDQFSVERPDGSNFTLKIRSTKLEDSAMYFCASSERLMNTEAFFGQGTRLTVV.

The chain links TRBV29-1 to TRBJ1-1; a possible D gene is TRBD1 (5 bases). Between the trimmed V and J ends, which lost 5 bases and 1 base, there was a span of 11 bases. The CDR3 spans 13 residues. Germline CDR1 reads SQVTM; CDR2 reads ANQGSEA. In DNA form, the CDR3 reads TGCAGCGTTTGCCTGACAGAGAACACTGAAGCTTTCTTT. Encoded protein: CSVCLTENTEAFF.

This chain connects TRBV2 to TRBJ2-1; tentative D call: TRBD2 (6 bases). Looked up from germline, CDR1 is SNHLY and CDR2 is FYNNEI. Trimming pared 6 bases from V and 9 bases from J, leaving 18 bases between. The CDR3 has 14 amino acids. Here the CDR3 reads CASRRNTQGGEQFF. In DNA form, the CDR3 reads TGTGCCAGCAGACGCAATACCCAGGGAGGTGAGCAGTTCTTC.

This clonotype has a handful of counts. The CDR3 region is CASSESWWGNEQFF. Here the CDR3 DNA reads TGTGCCAGCAGTGAATCTTGGTGGGGTAATGAGCAGTTCTTC. The gene calls are TRBV25-1 and TRBJ2-1, with D hard to call. Germline CDR1 and CDR2: MGHDK and SYGVNS. The CDR3 totals 14 residues. Trimming pared 1 base from V and 7 bases from J, leaving 11 bases between. The full variable domain, its missing parts supplied by reference TRBV25-1 and TRBJ2-1, is EADIYQTPRYLVIGTGKKITLECSQTMGHDKMYWYQQDPGMELHLIHYSYGVNSTEKGDLSSESTVSRIRTEHFPLTLESARPSHTSQYLCASSESWWGNEQFFGPGTRLTVL.

The chain couples TRBV20-1 to TRBJ2-1; 7 bases line up with TRBD1. Germline-derived CDR1 and CDR2 are DFQATT and SNEGSKA (reference sequence). V trimming: 6 bases; J trimming: 5 bases; junction bases outside the gene matches: 10. The CDR3 is made up of 14 amino acids. CDR3 amino acids: CSAGRDSRHNEQFF. DNA for the CDR3: TGCAGTGCCGGCCGGGACAGCCGACACAATGAGCAGTTCTTC.

This clonotype was seen more than once but under ten times. This chain links TRBV7-2 with TRBJ2-1; D remains ambiguous. Trimming pared 2 bases from V and 7 bases from J, leaving 15 bases between. CDR1 is SGHTA and CDR2 is FQGNSA in the germline V gene. The CDR3 is 15 amino acids. The CDR3 DNA reads as TGTGCCAGCAGCTTAAGGACCCCAACTGCTAATGAGCAGTTCTTC. Residues: CASSLRTPTANEQFF.

This clonotype appeared a single time. The V gene is TRBV6-2 or TRBV6-3, the J gene TRBJ1-5; D ambiguous. V was pared by 5 bases and J by 1 base, with 9 bases between. The CDR3 is 14 residues long. Germline CDR1 reads MNHEY; CDR2 reads SVGEGT. The DNA for the CDR3 is TGTGCCAGCAGTAGGCCGGGGAGCAATCAGCCCCAGCATTTT. Its protein product is CASSRPGSNQPQHF.

The V and J genes are TRBV4-1 and TRBJ1-3, with D unresolved. Per germline, CDR1 MGHRA and CDR2 YSYEKL. V was cut by 0 bases and J by 2 bases, with 5 bases left in between. The CDR3 covers 14 residues. Here the CDR3 reads CASSQDQPGNTIYF. DNA of the CDR3: TGCGCCAGCAGCCAAGATCAACCTGGAAACACCATATATTTT.

This clonotype was picked up a small number of times. This chain connects TRBV29-1 to TRBJ1-2; D call uncertain. This CDR3 has 11 residues. V lost 4 bases, J lost 7 bases, and 10 bases lay in between. CDR1 and CDR2 from the germline V gene are SQVTM and ANQGSEA. The CDR3 here is CSVGFTSGYTF. The CDR3 DNA is TGCAGCGTTGGGTTTACTTCTGGCTACACCTTC.

This clonotype was seen a few times. The chain employs TRBV29-1 and TRBJ1-1; 10 bases fit TRBD1. CDR3 length equals 12 residues. From germline, CDR1 is SQVTM and CDR2 ANQGSEA. V trimming: 7 bases; J trimming: 10 bases; junction bases outside the gene matches: 9. The CDR3 region is CSAVPGQGSAFF. The CDR3 bases are TGCAGCGCCGTACCGGGACAGGGGTCAGCTTTCTTT. Drawing the rest from reference TRBV29-1 and TRBJ1-1, the complete variable domain is SAVISQKPSRDICQRGTSLTIQCQVDSQVTMMFWYRQQPGQSLTLIATANQGSEATYESGFVIDKFPISRPNLTFSTLTVSNMSPEDSSIYLCSAVPGQGSAFFGQGTRLTVV.

The V call is TRBV12-3 or TRBV12-4, the J call TRBJ2-2; D gene ambiguous. The length of the CDR3 is 14 residues. V was clipped by 3 bases and J by 3 bases, with 8 bases between them. The chain's CDR3 is CASSLGRHTGELFF. The DNA for the CDR3 is TGTGCCAGCAGTTTGGGTCGGCACACCGGGGAGCTGTTTTTT.

The rearrangement joins TRBV2 to TRBJ1-5; D uncertain. V shed 5 bases and J shed 4 bases, with 15 bases lying between them. There are 15 residues in the CDR3. Germline CDR1 reads SNHLY; CDR2 reads FYNNEI. CDR3 loop: CASSIEGIRNQPQHF. CDR3 sequence (DNA): TGTGCCAGCAGTATTGAGGGAATTAGGAATCAGCCCCAGCATTTT. Variable domain in full (rest from reference TRBV2 and TRBJ1-5): EPEVTQTPSHQVTQMGQEVILRCVPISNHLYFYWYRQILGQKVEFLVSFYNNEISEKSEIFDDQFSVERPDGSNFTLKIRSTKLEDSAMYFCASSIEGIRNQPQHFGDGTRLSIL.

This clonotype was counted a few times. The chain joins TRBV11-2 to TRBJ2-7; possibly TRBD2 for D (5 bases). Germline V lookup: CDR1 SGHAT, CDR2 FQNNGV. V was trimmed by 1 base and J by 2 bases, leaving 12 bases between them. The CDR3 runs to 15 residues. The CDR3 region is CASSLGWSGTYEQYV. The DNA of the CDR3 is TGTGCCAGCAGCTTAGGCTGGAGCGGAACCTACGAGCAGTACGTC.

The chain links TRBV7-8 to TRBJ2-5, with TRBD2 matching over 7 bases. The junction had 26 bases not matched to a gene; V was cut back by 5 bases and J by 2 bases. CDR1 and CDR2 from the germline V gene are SGHVS and FQNEAQ. The CDR3 consists of 21 residues. CDR3 loop: CASSPAISPGYQTSRQETQYF. For the CDR3, the DNA is TGTGCCAGCAGCCCCGCGATCTCGCCGGGTTACCAGACTAGCCGTCAAGAGACCCAGTACTTC.

This sequence joins TRBV12-3 or TRBV12-4 and TRBJ2-3; 11 bases fit TRBD2. The trim removed 7 bases at V and 5 bases at J, leaving 11 bases unmatched. CDR3 length: 16 residues. The CDR3 is CASNQRASGRIDTQYF. In DNA, the CDR3 is TGTGCCAGCAATCAAAGGGCTAGCGGGAGGATAGATACGCAGTATTTT.

J is TRBJ1-2 and V is TRBV12-3 or TRBV12-4; D call uncertain. The length of the CDR3 is 14 residues. Trimming pared 4 bases from V and 4 bases from J, leaving 13 bases between. CDR3 residues: CASSYGGVGYGYTF. DNA for the CDR3: TGTGCCAGCAGTTACGGTGGGGTCGGCTATGGCTACACCTTC.

Comment on this clonotype: A junction boundary mismatches the germline segment, possibly from a read error. The J gene is TRBJ2-1, the V gene TRBV15; D is possibly TRBD2 (5 bases). The CDR3 runs to 11 residues. Germline-derived CDR1 and CDR2 are LNHNV and YYDKDF (reference sequence). Here the CDR3 DNA reads TGTGCCCCCAGCAGACTACATGAGCAGTTCTTC. Translating it yields CAPSRLHEQFF.

The sample holds a few counts of this clonotype. The chain joins TRBV14 to TRBJ2-5; D gene unclear. The CDR3 sequence is 13 residues long. V was pared by 4 bases and J by 7 bases, with 13 bases between. From germline, CDR1 is SGHDN and CDR2 FVKESK. This CDR3 reads CASSRDTRGTQYF. DNA for the CDR3: TGTGCCAGCAGCCGGGATACCCGAGGGACCCAGTACTTC.

This clonotype was observed a few times. The chain combines TRBV6-5 with TRBJ1-5, with D maybe TRBD1 (5 bases). V lost 5 bases and J 2 bases, leaving 13 bases between the germline ends. From germline, CDR1 is MNHEY and CDR2 SVGAGI. The CDR3 contains 15 residues. In DNA, the CDR3 is TGTGCCAGCAGTAAATCCAGGGTCGGCAATCAGCCCCAGCATTTT. This translates into CASSKSRVGNQPQHF.

This clonotype was seen only a few times. The rearrangement uses TRBV5-5 and TRBJ1-4; D may be TRBD1 (6 bases). CDR3 length: 14 amino acids. Germline values: CDR1 SGHKS, CDR2 YYEKEE (reference sequence). V gave up 8 bases and J gave up 8 bases, with 19 bases separating them. DNA of the CDR3: TGTGCCAGTACAGGACAGCAGATAGGGGAAAAACTGTTTTTT. Its protein product is CASTGQQIGEKLFF.

A few counts support this clonotype. The junction does not match germline at one end; this may be a read error. The chain recombines TRBV15 with TRBJ2-1; 10 nucleotides align to TRBD1. Germline-derived CDR1 and CDR2 are LNHNV and YYDKDF (reference sequence). This CDR3 is 14 amino acids long. CDR3 region: CTTSRDRGYNEQFF. As DNA, the CDR3 is TGTACCACCAGCAGGGACAGGGGCTACAATGAGCAGTTCTTC.

This clonotype appeared a few times. The chain combines TRBV6-2 or TRBV6-3 with TRBJ2-7; D assignment may be TRBD1 or TRBD2 (6 bases each). V dropped 6 bases and J dropped 7 bases, with 16 bases sitting between them. This CDR3 contains 13 residues. Germline V gene sequence: CDR1 MNHEY, CDR2 SVGEGT. CDR3 loop: CASSPQGGLEQYV. CDR3 in DNA: TGTGCCAGCAGCCCACAGGGAGGTCTGGAGCAGTACGTC.

This chain joins TRBV14 and TRBJ1-2; the match to TRBD1 covers 7 bases. The CDR3 is made up of 15 amino acids. J gave up 3 bases and V 0 bases, and 4 bases lay outside the gene matches. Germline CDR1 reads SGHDN; CDR2 reads FVKESK. CDR3 amino acids: CASSQDLGQYYGYTF. As DNA, the CDR3 is TGTGCCAGCAGCCAAGACCTGGGACAGTACTATGGCTACACCTTC. Supplemented by reference TRBV14 and TRBJ1-2, the full variable domain reads EAGVTQFPSHSVIEKGQTVTLRCDPISGHDNLYWYRRVMGKEIKFLLHFVKESKQDESGMPNNRFLAERTGGTYSTLKVQPAELEDSGVYFCASSQDLGQYYGYTFGSGTRLTVV.

J is TRBJ2-7 and V is TRBV3-1, with D possibly matching TRBD1 (5 bases). Deletions cut 0 bases from V and 0 bases from J, with 9 bases between. The CDR3 totals 15 residues. Germline values: CDR1 LGHDT, CDR2 YNNKEL (reference sequence). CDR3 sequence reads: CASSQDKDNSYEQYF. DNA for the CDR3: TGTGCCAGCAGCCAAGATAAGGACAACTCCTACGAGCAGTACTTC.

The V call is TRBV14, the J call TRBJ2-5, with 7 bases aligning to TRBD1. The closer fit of TRBJ2-7 to the DNA end suggests the J call may be wrong. The CDR3 has 15 amino acids. Germline V lookup: CDR1 SGHDN, CDR2 FVKESK. The chain's CDR3 is CASSQRGLSSYEQYF. CDR3 sequence (DNA): TGTGCCAGCAGCCAGAGGGGGCTCTCTTCCTACGAGCAGTACTTC.

The CDR3 protein is CASSQAGGESGGYTF. In nucleotides, the CDR3 is TGCGCCAGCAGCCAAGCGGGGGGGGAGTCTGGCGGCTACACCTTC. This chain uses TRBV4-3 with TRBJ1-2; maybe TRBD1 (5 bases). Germline V lookup: CDR1 LGHNA, CDR2 YSLEER. The CDR3 covers 15 residues. V lost 1 base, J lost 8 bases, and 17 bases lay in between.

This clonotype was counted at least ten times. The chain combines TRBV2 with TRBJ1-1; D is perhaps TRBD1 (5 bases). This CDR3 region has 13 residues. V lost 6 bases and J lost 2, with 10 bases in between. In germline, CDR1 is SNHLY, CDR2 FYNNEI. The CDR3 region is CASRQGANTEAFF. The DNA for the CDR3 is TGTGCCAGCAGGCAAGGGGCTAACACTGAAGCTTTCTTT.

V and J are TRBV9 and TRBJ1-2; weak D call: TRBD1 (5 bases). Trimming removed 3 bases from V and 3 bases from J, with 12 bases in between. CDR1 is SGDLS and CDR2 is YYNGEE in the germline V gene. The CDR3 length is 14 residues. CDR3 sequence reads: CASSDDSPHYGYTF. The DNA for the CDR3 is TGTGCCAGCAGCGACGACAGTCCTCACTATGGCTACACCTTC.